This passage covers 28 T cell receptor beta chains from one sample sequenced in a study of blood T cell repertoires in COVID-19. Data came from immunoSEQ multiplex PCR; TCRdb stores just in-frame clones and leaves some out. The data contain about 270,000 clones, approximately 86% of them seen just once; the ten biggest clones take up roughly 8.5%. Sequencing used peripheral blood. These receptors were collected from a man aged 35-49 years with active or convalescent COVID-19.

The chain is built from TRBV9 and TRBJ2-3, with 7 nucleotides matching TRBD2. The germline V gene has CDR1 SGDLS and CDR2 YYNGEE. The trim removed 0 bases at V and 2 bases at J, leaving 9 bases unmatched. The CDR3 sequence is 17 residues long. CDR3 sequence reads: CASSVDPSGRPTDTQYF. The DNA of the CDR3 is TGTGCCAGCAGCGTAGATCCTAGCGGAAGGCCCACAGATACGCAGTATTTT.

The chain is built from TRBV9 and TRBJ1-1; 7 bases are a match to TRBD1. The CDR3 runs to 13 residues. Germline CDR1 and CDR2: SGDLS and YYNGEE. The trim removed 4 bases at V and 5 bases at J, leaving 5 bases unmatched. The CDR3 reads CASSFDRDTEAFF. The CDR3 DNA reads as TGTGCCAGCAGCTTCGACAGGGATACTGAAGCTTTCTTT.

The J gene is TRBJ2-3, the V gene TRBV7-3; TRBD2 is a possible D gene (6 bases). Trimming removed 2 bases at V and 0 bases at J, with 12 bases between. Per the germline V gene, CDR1 is SGHTA and CDR2 is FQGTGA. This CDR3 is 16 amino acids long. The CDR3 region is CASSLGGGSSTDTQYF. The CDR3 nucleotides are TGTGCCAGCAGCTTAGGTGGGGGGTCTAGCACAGATACGCAGTATTTT.

This clone was detected once. This rearrangement joins TRBV7-9 to TRBJ2-2, with D perhaps matching TRBD2 (5 bases). Germline values: CDR1 SEHNR, CDR2 FQNEAQ (reference sequence). CDR3 size: 16 residues. With 6 bases removed from V and 0 bases from J, the gap between germline ends came to 14 bases. The DNA for the CDR3 is TGTGCCAGCAGTCGACCGGGAAACGCGAACACCGGGGAGCTGTTTTTT. The encoded protein is CASSRPGNANTGELFF.

The chain joins TRBV19 to TRBJ1-5; 7 nucleotides match TRBD1. The J segment lost 2 bases and the V segment lost 6 bases, leaving 10 bases of the junction unmatched. The length of the CDR3 is 16 residues. Germline CDR1 reads LNHDA; CDR2 reads SQIVND (reference sequence). The CDR3 DNA follows: TGTGCCAGTAGCGGTGGGACAGTGGCGGGCAATCAGCCCCAGCATTTT. This codes for CASSGGTVAGNQPQHF. Looking up the rest from reference TRBV19 and TRBJ1-5 gives the full variable domain: DGGITQSPKYLFRKEGQNVTLSCEQNLNHDAMYWYRQDPGQGLRLIYYSQIVNDFQKGDIAEGYSVSREKKESFPLTVTSAQKNPTAFYLCASSGGTVAGNQPQHFGDGTRLSIL.

This clone was seen once. This chain links TRBV19 with TRBJ2-7, with D tentatively TRBD2 (6 bases). The CDR3 sequence is 15 residues long. The V gene's germline CDR1 is LNHDA and CDR2 SQIVND (reference sequence). V lost 3 bases to trimming and J lost 2 bases, with 14 bases between them. The DNA for the CDR3 is TGTGCCAGTAGTATCGGGGGTTTGGACCCCTACGAGCAGTACTTC. It is translated as CASSIGGLDPYEQYF.

This chain uses TRBV5-1 with TRBJ2-1; a weak D match, TRBD1 (5 bases). V was trimmed by 2 bases and J by 6 bases, leaving 9 bases between them. Germline assignment: CDR1 SGHRS and CDR2 YFSETQ. CDR3 length: 13 residues. This CDR3 is CASSLGVANEQFF. Here the CDR3 DNA reads TGCGCCAGCAGCTTAGGGGTGGCCAATGAGCAGTTCTTC.

CDR3 sequence (DNA): TGCGCCAGCAGCTTACAGGGGAATGGCTACACCTTC. Its translation is CASSLQGNGYTF. This sequence joins TRBV5-1 and TRBJ1-2; 7 bases are shared with TRBD1. This CDR3 is built from 12 residues. With 2 bases clipped from V and 6 bases from J, the junction kept 1 base outside the gene matches. CDR1 and CDR2 (germline): SGHRS, YFSETQ.

The rearrangement joins TRBV11-2 to TRBJ2-2, with TRBD2 identical over 13 bases. The V and J ends lost 5 bases and 5 bases, in that order; junction bases with no gene match: 5. CDR3 length equals 16 residues. CDR1 SGHAT and CDR2 FQNNGV come from the germline V gene. The CDR3 protein is CASSPMGLAGTGELFF. As DNA, the CDR3 is TGTGCCAGCAGCCCCATGGGACTAGCGGGAACCGGGGAGCTGTTTTTT.

V usage is TRBV5-1 and J usage is TRBJ1-3, with TRBD1 as a possible D gene (6 bases). Looked up from germline, CDR1 is SGHRS and CDR2 is YFSETQ. The V gene lost 3 bases and the J gene lost 1 base, with 11 bases spanning the gap. This CDR3 comprises 15 residues. The chain's CDR3 is CASSSDRISGNTIYF. CDR3 nucleotide sequence: TGCGCCAGCAGCTCGGACAGAATTTCTGGAAACACCATATATTTT.

The gene calls are TRBV7-3 and TRBJ1-1; maybe TRBD1 (5 bases). The CDR3 runs 14 residues. Germline values: CDR1 SGHTA, CDR2 FQGTGA. Trimming cost V 2 bases and J 1 base, with 8 bases left between them. The CDR3 region has the DNA TGTGCCAGCAGCTTAGCAGGGCAGAACACTGAAGCTTTCTTT. Amino acid sequence: CASSLAGQNTEAFF.

This clone was recorded only once. The J gene is TRBJ2-5, the V gene TRBV6-5; D is possibly TRBD1 (6 bases). Per the germline V gene, CDR1 is MNHEY and CDR2 is SVGAGI. V was pared by 7 bases and J by 5 bases, with 17 bases between. The CDR3 is 14 residues long. The DNA for the CDR3 is TGTGCCAGCAAGGGTGGGGGCGGTTCGGAGACCCAGTACTTC. This codes for CASKGGGGSETQYF.

J is TRBJ1-2 and V is TRBV5-4; weak D call: TRBD1 (6 bases). The CDR3 sequence is 13 residues long. CDR1 is SGHNT, CDR2 YYREEE, per germline (reference sequence). V was cut by 1 base and J by 7 bases, with 11 bases left in between. The CDR3 sequence is CASSLYSGAGYTF. The CDR3 bases are TGTGCCAGCAGCTTGTACTCAGGGGCTGGCTACACCTTC.

The chain employs TRBV18 and TRBJ2-7; perhaps TRBD1 as D (7 bases). The CDR3 loop spans 15 amino acids. V was clipped by 3 bases and J by 0 bases, with 12 bases between them. Germline V lookup: CDR1 KGHSH, CDR2 LQKENI. In nucleotides, the CDR3 is TGTGCCAGCTCACCGGCGGGACAGAGCTCCTACGAGCAGTACTTC. It specifies CASSPAGQSSYEQYF.

The CDR3 sequence is CAWSADRVNQPQHF. The DNA of the CDR3 is TGTGCCTGGAGTGCGGACAGGGTCAATCAGCCCCAGCATTTT. The chain is built from TRBV30 and TRBJ1-5; 8 bases align to TRBD1. Losses at the gene ends were 1 base for V and 3 bases for J; bases not matched to a gene: 2. The length of the CDR3 is 14 residues. Germline loops: CDR1 GTSNPN, CDR2 SVGIG (reference sequence).

CDR3 residues: CASSQATSNQNEQFF. The CDR3 nucleotides are TGTGCCAGCAGCCAAGCTACTAGCAATCAGAATGAGCAGTTCTTC. The chain carries TRBV13 and TRBJ2-1; possible D gene TRBD2, 6 bases. The CDR3 totals 15 residues. Per germline, CDR1 PRHDT and CDR2 FYEKMQ (reference sequence). Trimming took 5 bases from V and 7 from J, leaving 18 bases between them.

The chain uses TRBV3-1 (or the pseudogene TRBV3-2) and TRBJ1-6; perhaps TRBD1 as D (5 bases). The V and J ends lost 7 bases and 5 bases respectively, with 27 bases between them. The CDR3 totals 19 residues. Germline CDR1 LGHDT, CDR2 YNNKEL (reference sequence). The CDR3 nucleotides read TGTGCCAGCAACGCCGGGACTCCGAACGGGCACCTAAATAATTCACCCCTCCACTTT. Protein: CASNAGTPNGHLNNSPLHF.

V gene TRBV7-3 combines with J gene TRBJ2-7; D remains ambiguous. Germline V lookup: CDR1 SGHTA, CDR2 FQGTGA. This CDR3 comprises 15 residues. V was clipped by 0 bases and J by 2 bases, with 11 bases between them. The CDR3 loop is CASSLTPTDPYEQYF. CDR3 nucleotide sequence: TGTGCCAGCAGCTTAACCCCCACAGACCCCTACGAGCAGTACTTC.

The chain couples TRBV28 to TRBJ1-2, with D uncertain. This CDR3 has 12 residues. V lost 2 bases to trimming and J lost 3 bases, with 4 bases between them. The germline V gene encodes CDR1 MDHEN and CDR2 SYDVKM. CDR3 region: CASSLIDYGYTF. CDR3 coding DNA: TGTGCCAGCAGTTTAATAGACTATGGCTACACCTTC.

The rearrangement joins TRBV19 to TRBJ1-2; 7 nucleotides agree with TRBD1. V gave up 3 bases and J gave up 4 bases; unmatched junction bases: 11. This CDR3 comprises 16 residues. Germline V CDR1 and CDR2: LNHDA, SQIVND (reference sequence). DNA for the CDR3: TGTGCCAGTAGTATCCCCTCATCAGGGGGAAGCTATGGCTACACCTTC. Its protein product is CASSIPSSGGSYGYTF.

The gene calls are TRBV7-2 and TRBJ2-3; 13 bases match TRBD2. Germline trimming cut 5 bases from V and 4 bases from J; bases unmatched to any gene: 9. CDR1 and CDR2 from the germline V gene are SGHTA and FQGNSA. The CDR3 extends over 17 amino acids. CDR3 loop: CASSLLAGGVDSDTQYF. The CDR3 DNA reads as TGTGCCAGCAGCCTACTAGCGGGGGGGGTGGATTCAGATACGCAGTATTTT.

The rearrangement uses TRBV6-5 and TRBJ2-3; a weak D match, TRBD2 (5 bases). V was shortened by 0 bases and J by 3 bases, with 7 bases between the two germline ends. This CDR3 is 14 amino acids long. CDR1 and CDR2 (germline): MNHEY, SVGAGI. Here the CDR3 DNA reads TGTGCCAGCAGTTACTCGACGGGGACAGATACGCAGTATTTT. Residues: CASSYSTGTDTQYF.

The rearrangement links TRBV14 to TRBJ2-1, with 8 nucleotides matching TRBD2. The CDR3 sequence is 24 residues long. CDR1 and CDR2 (germline): SGHDN, FVKESK. Trimming at V came to 2 bases and at J to 0 bases, leaving 27 bases not matched to a gene. DNA for the CDR3: TGTGCCAGCAGCCAAATCCAGCAGCCAAGACGGGGCGGGAGGCTCCCGAGCTCCTACAATGAGCAGTTCTTC. Encoded protein: CASSQIQQPRRGGRLPSSYNEQFF.

The chain employs TRBV5-1 and TRBJ2-5; no reliable D call. This CDR3 spans 11 amino acids. CDR1 and CDR2 from the germline V gene are SGHRS and YFSETQ. Trimming took off 4 bases at V and 3 bases at J, with 4 bases between the two ends. The CDR3 sequence is CASSLEETQYF. The CDR3 DNA reads as TGCGCCAGCAGCCTCGAAGAGACCCAGTACTTC.

The chain employs TRBV24-1 and TRBJ2-1, with 10 positions matching TRBD2. With V trimmed by 3 bases and J by 6 bases, 10 bases remained unmatched. Germline CDR1 and CDR2: KGHDR and SFDVKD. The CDR3 covers 17 residues. CDR3 loop: CATSDPGGTSESNEQFF. As DNA, the CDR3 is TGTGCCACCAGTGATCCTGGGGGGACTAGCGAGTCCAATGAGCAGTTCTTC.

V and J are TRBV10-2 and TRBJ1-5, with D possibly being TRBD1 (6 bases). Germline CDR1 reads WSHSY; CDR2 reads SAAADI. The CDR3 consists of 14 residues. V was clipped by 5 bases and J by 2 bases, with 10 bases between them. CDR3 nucleotide sequence: TGCGCCAGCAGTTCCGGGACACGCAATCAGCCCCAGCATTTT. Translated: CASSSGTRNQPQHF.

The chain employs TRBV19 and TRBJ2-1; a weak D match, TRBD1 (6 bases). Germline-derived CDR1 and CDR2 are LNHDA and SQIVND (reference sequence). The CDR3 spans 15 residues. V gave up 3 bases and J gave up 7 bases, with 16 bases separating them. The DNA for the CDR3 is TGTGCCAGTAGTATTCCGACAGGAATCTATAATGAGCAGTTCTTC. It encodes CASSIPTGIYNEQFF.

The CDR3 nucleotides read TGTGCCAGCACCGGGGCCGGTTCGTACGAGCAGTACTTC. Translated, it gives CASTGAGSYEQYF. V usage is TRBV7-9 and J usage is TRBJ2-7, with D perhaps matching TRBD1 or TRBD2 (5 bases each). Germline-derived CDR1 and CDR2 are SEHNR and FQNEAQ (reference sequence). Trimming stripped 7 bases from V and 4 bases from J, with 14 bases between. The CDR3 consists of 13 residues.